This TCR beta chain was identified in a study of breast tumors, draining lymph nodes, adjacent tissues. Study-wide points: Tumor TCR diversity was below lymph nodes but above nontumor tissue. Data fit most tumor T cells coming from lymph node, expanding in tumor.

In its sample, this clonotype was seen many times. Its antigen remains unidentified. CDR3 length: 15 amino acids. Deletions cut 1 base from V and 3 bases from J, with 10 bases between. MiXCR, run by TCRdb on the multiplex PCR reads, gives a single entry per CDR3 protein. The sample lists 100,000 to 150,000 distinct CDR3 sequences; about 20% were seen once. The lymph nodes were axillary draining lymph nodes from breast cancer patients. This TCR derives from a female donor with breast cancer. Some clones in this sample may be carry-over from other donors' samples. V and J are TRBV12-3 or TRBV12-4 and TRBJ1-3; D is ambiguous. The sample consisted of axillary lymph node tissue. The CDR3 DNA reads as TGTGCCAGCAGTTTAGGGGGAGGTGGTGGAAACACCATATATTTT. Protein product: CASSLGGGGGNTIYF.